The 17 T cell receptor beta chains given below trace back to one sample, sequenced in a study of blood T cell repertoires in COVID-19. Libraries were prepared by immunoSEQ multiplex PCR; TCRdb keeps only in-frame clonotypes and omits some of them. Of 240,000 or so clones listed, about 86% are singletons. Sequencing was carried out using peripheral blood. The receptors originated from a man aged 55 to 70 with acute or convalescent COVID-19.

This clone was recorded once. The chain joins TRBV28 to TRBJ1-5, with 7 bases lining up with TRBD1. V dropped 5 bases and J dropped 4; count of bases not matched to a gene: 8. Germline V gene lookup returns CDR1 MDHEN and CDR2 SYDVKM. This CDR3 region has 15 residues. CDR3 region: CASSILDRPNQPQHF. In DNA, the CDR3 is TGTGCCAGCAGTATCCTGGACAGGCCTAATCAGCCCCAGCATTTT.

V is TRBV28 and J is TRBJ1-1, with TRBD1 matching over 12 bases. Unmatched junction bases numbered 11, after V lost 5 bases and J lost 4 bases. Per the germline V gene, CDR1 is MDHEN and CDR2 is SYDVKM. This CDR3 has 17 residues. The CDR3 DNA follows: TGTGCCAGCAGTCTGCCGGGACAGGGGGCGGTTGGCACTGAAGCTTTCTTT. Translated: CASSLPGQGAVGTEAFF.

The chain couples TRBV5-1 to TRBJ2-2; D is undetermined. Germline V CDR1 and CDR2: SGHRS, YFSETQ. The CDR3 is made up of 16 amino acids. Trimming removed 2 bases from V and 0 bases from J, with 11 bases in between. The CDR3 DNA sequence: TGCGCCAGCAGCTTTTATCAGGATTCGAACACCGGGGAGCTGTTTTTT. It specifies CASSFYQDSNTGELFF.

With regard to this clone: Other nucleotide sequences from this sample produce the same CDR3. The rearrangement joins TRBV20-1 to TRBJ1-2; D is unresolved. The CDR3 spans 11 residues. CDR1 is DFQATT, CDR2 SNEGSKA, per germline (reference sequence). The V gene lost 3 bases and the J gene lost 3 bases, with 5 bases spanning the gap. The CDR3 loop is CSASRDYGYTF. CDR3 coding DNA: TGCAGTGCTAGTCGGGACTATGGCTACACCTTC.

V is TRBV24-1 and J is TRBJ2-2; 9 bases match TRBD2. CDR1 KGHDR and CDR2 SFDVKD come from the germline V gene. The CDR3 spans 15 residues. V dropped 3 bases and J dropped 7; count of bases not matched to a gene: 5. CDR3 sequence: CATSDQREEVGELFF. The CDR3 DNA follows: TGTGCCACCAGTGATCAGCGGGAGGAGGTCGGGGAGCTGTTTTTT.

The chain carries TRBV10-3 and TRBJ2-1; D may be TRBD2 (5 bases). Trimming removed 6 bases from V and 8 bases from J, with 11 bases in between. The CDR3 loop spans 12 amino acids. CDR1 and CDR2 (germline): ENHRY, SYGVKD. The CDR3 DNA reads as TGTGCCATCAGAAACCGAGGGTATGAGCAGTTCTTC. Translated: CAIRNRGYEQFF.

In its sample, this clone was seen a few times. The chain is built from TRBV9 and TRBJ2-1; the match to TRBD2 covers 13 bases. The V segment lost 4 bases and the J segment 10 bases; nucleotides outside the gene matches: 8. The V gene's germline CDR1 is SGDLS and CDR2 YYNGEE. The CDR3 loop spans 15 amino acids. This CDR3 is CASSPRTSGSGEQFF. The CDR3, as DNA: TGTGCCAGCAGCCCACGGACTAGCGGGAGCGGCGAGCAGTTCTTC. Full variable domain (remainder filled in from reference TRBV9 and TRBJ2-1): DSGVTQTPKHLITATGQRVTLRCSPRSGDLSVYWYQQSLDQGLQFLIQYYNGEERAKGNILERFSAQQFPDLHSELNLSSLELGDSALYFCASSPRTSGSGEQFFGPGTRLTVL.

The rearrangement links TRBV4-3 to TRBJ2-3; 7 bases agree with TRBD2. Germline CDR1 is LGHNA and CDR2 is YSLEER. CDR3 length equals 19 residues. V was clipped by 3 bases and J by 4 bases; unmatched bases: 19. The CDR3 coding sequence is TGCGCCAGCAGCCACAAGGCGGGTAGAGGCGGGAGCGGCGCAGATACGCAGTATTTT. Its translation: CASSHKAGRGGSGADTQYF.

The chain employs TRBV28 and TRBJ2-3; TRBD2 is a possible D gene (5 bases). Trimming removed 5 bases at V and 2 bases at J, with 17 bases between. The germline V gene has CDR1 MDHEN and CDR2 SYDVKM. CDR3 length equals 16 residues. Here the CDR3 reads CASSTRSPPPTDTQYF. The CDR3 coding sequence is TGTGCCAGCAGTACTAGGAGCCCCCCTCCCACAGATACGCAGTATTTT. The entire variable domain, with the rest obtained from reference TRBV28 and TRBJ2-3, is as follows: DVKVTQSSRYLVKRTGEKVFLECVQDMDHENMFWYRQDPGLGLRLIYFSYDVKMKEKGDIPEGYSVSREKKERFSLILESASTNQTSMYLCASSTRSPPPTDTQYFGPGTRLTVL.

For this clone: This specimen includes other DNA sequences encoding the same CDR3. The chain recombines TRBV7-3 with TRBJ2-3; TRBD2 aligns across 14 bases. V trimming: 5 bases; J trimming: 4 bases; junction bases outside the gene matches: 5. This CDR3 region has 16 residues. Germline values: CDR1 SGHTA, CDR2 FQGTGA. The DNA of the CDR3 is TGTGCCAGCAGCCTGGGACTAGCGGGAGACCCAGATACGCAGTATTTT. It codes for CASSLGLAGDPDTQYF.

This chain joins TRBV28 and TRBJ1-1; no definite D call. CDR3 length equals 12 residues. Between the trimmed V and J ends, which lost 3 bases and 1 base, there was a span of 3 bases. Germline V gene data show CDR1 as MDHEN and CDR2 as SYDVKM. DNA of the CDR3: TGTGCCAGCAGTTTTCGGAACACTGAAGCTTTCTTT. This encodes CASSFRNTEAFF.

J is TRBJ2-1 and V is TRBV12-3 or TRBV12-4; no clear D. Trimming pared 7 bases from V and 7 bases from J, leaving 14 bases between. The CDR3 runs to 13 residues. CDR3 DNA sequence: TGTGCCAGCATCCCCGGCATGGAGAATGAGCAGTTCTTC. Translated, it gives CASIPGMENEQFF.

This chain uses TRBV9 with TRBJ2-1; 10 nucleotides align to TRBD2. This CDR3 contains 16 residues. Germline values: CDR1 SGDLS, CDR2 YYNGEE. V shed 4 bases and J 7 bases; nucleotides not matched to a gene: 11. CDR3 in DNA: TGTGCCAGCAGCTACTGGACTAGCGGCTCCGAAAATGAGCAGTTCTTC. This translates into CASSYWTSGSENEQFF.

The chain uses TRBV19 and TRBJ2-7; 9 bases are shared with TRBD1. Germline V gives CDR1 LNHDA, CDR2 SQIVND (reference sequence). This CDR3 has 15 residues. V lost 0 bases and J lost 5; bases outside the gene matches: 5. The CDR3 reads CASSIDPQGANEQYF. CDR3 nucleotides: TGTGCCAGTAGTATAGATCCACAGGGGGCCAACGAGCAGTACTTC.

With respect to this clone: A read error is possible here, since a much larger clone lies one base away. The chain uses TRBV19 and TRBJ1-5, with TRBD1 matching 10 bases. The germline V gene encodes CDR1 LNHDA and CDR2 SQIVND (reference sequence). There are 14 residues in the CDR3. The CDR3 spells CASGTGDSNQSQHF. The DNA of the CDR3 is TGTGCCAGCGGGACAGGGGATAGCAATCAGTCCCAGCATTTT.

The chain employs TRBV6-5 and TRBJ1-3, with a possible D match to TRBD1 (5 bases). Trimming removed 2 bases from V and 4 bases from J, with 15 bases in between. This CDR3 contains 16 residues. Per germline, CDR1 MNHEY and CDR2 SVGAGI. The CDR3 DNA is TGTGCCAGCAGTTACGGACCTTCAGGGCTCGGAAACACCATATATTTT. Amino acid sequence: CASSYGPSGLGNTIYF.

V and J are TRBV7-2 and TRBJ2-5, with a weak D call TRBD1 (6 bases). The V gene lost 7 bases and the J gene lost 5 bases, with 17 bases spanning the gap. CDR3 length equals 14 residues. The germline CDR1 and CDR2 sequences are SGHTA and FQGNSA. The CDR3, as DNA: TGTGCCAGCAACCCCACAGGCCAGGGGGAGACCCAGTACTTC. Translated, it gives CASNPTGQGETQYF.